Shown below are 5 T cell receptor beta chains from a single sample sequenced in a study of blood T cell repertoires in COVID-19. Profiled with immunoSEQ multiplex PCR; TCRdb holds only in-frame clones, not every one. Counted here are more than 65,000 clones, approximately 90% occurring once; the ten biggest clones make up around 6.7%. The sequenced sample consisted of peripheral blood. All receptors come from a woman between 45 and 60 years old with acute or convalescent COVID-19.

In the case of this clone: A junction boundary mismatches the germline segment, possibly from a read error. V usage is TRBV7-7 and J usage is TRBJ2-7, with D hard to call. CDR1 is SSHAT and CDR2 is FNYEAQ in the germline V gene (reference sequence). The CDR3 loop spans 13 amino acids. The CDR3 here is CASSAEHSGEQYF. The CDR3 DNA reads TGTGCTAGCAGCGCCGAGCACTCGGGCGAGCAGTACTTC. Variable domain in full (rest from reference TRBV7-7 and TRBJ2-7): GAGVSQSPRYKVTKRGQDVTLRCDPISSHATLYWYQQALGQGPEFLTYFNYEAQPDKSGLPSDRFSAERPEGSISTLTIQRTEQRDSAMYRCASSAEHSGEQYFGPGTRLTVT.

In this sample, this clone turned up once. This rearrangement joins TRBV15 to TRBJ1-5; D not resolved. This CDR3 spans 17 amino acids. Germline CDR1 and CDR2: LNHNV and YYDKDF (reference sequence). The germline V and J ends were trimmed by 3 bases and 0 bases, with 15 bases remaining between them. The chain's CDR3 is CATSRGPHEYSNQPQHF. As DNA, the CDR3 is TGTGCCACCAGCAGGGGCCCACACGAATATAGCAATCAGCCCCAGCATTTT.

The CDR3 DNA reads as TGTGCCAGCAGTTACTCGAGCAATACGCAGTATTTT. Translation gives CASSYSSNTQYF. The chain has TRBV6-2 or TRBV6-3 and TRBJ2-3; D remains unclear. Trimming left V 0 bases short and J 7 bases short, with 5 bases between. This CDR3 has 12 residues. CDR1 and CDR2 from the germline V gene are MNHEY and SVGEGT.

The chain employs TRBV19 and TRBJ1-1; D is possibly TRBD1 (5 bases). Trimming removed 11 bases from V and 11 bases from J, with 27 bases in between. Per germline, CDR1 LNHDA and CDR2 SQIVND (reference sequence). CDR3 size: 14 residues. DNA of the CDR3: TGTGCCTCCAATCCAAAGGGTGGGGGGAGAATTGCTTTCTTT. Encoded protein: CASNPKGGGRIAFF.

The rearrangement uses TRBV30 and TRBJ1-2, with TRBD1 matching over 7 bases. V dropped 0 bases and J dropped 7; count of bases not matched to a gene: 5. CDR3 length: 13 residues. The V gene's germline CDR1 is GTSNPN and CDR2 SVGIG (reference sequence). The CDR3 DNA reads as TGTGCCTGGAGTGTTCGACAGGGTAGTGGCTACACCTTC. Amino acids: CAWSVRQGSGYTF. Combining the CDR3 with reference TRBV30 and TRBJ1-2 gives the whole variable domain SQTIHQWPATLVQPVGSPLSLECTVEGTSNPNLYWYRQAAGRGLQLLFYSVGIGQISSEVPQNLSASRPQDRQFILSSKKLLLSDSGFYLCAWSVRQGSGYTFGSGTRLTVV.